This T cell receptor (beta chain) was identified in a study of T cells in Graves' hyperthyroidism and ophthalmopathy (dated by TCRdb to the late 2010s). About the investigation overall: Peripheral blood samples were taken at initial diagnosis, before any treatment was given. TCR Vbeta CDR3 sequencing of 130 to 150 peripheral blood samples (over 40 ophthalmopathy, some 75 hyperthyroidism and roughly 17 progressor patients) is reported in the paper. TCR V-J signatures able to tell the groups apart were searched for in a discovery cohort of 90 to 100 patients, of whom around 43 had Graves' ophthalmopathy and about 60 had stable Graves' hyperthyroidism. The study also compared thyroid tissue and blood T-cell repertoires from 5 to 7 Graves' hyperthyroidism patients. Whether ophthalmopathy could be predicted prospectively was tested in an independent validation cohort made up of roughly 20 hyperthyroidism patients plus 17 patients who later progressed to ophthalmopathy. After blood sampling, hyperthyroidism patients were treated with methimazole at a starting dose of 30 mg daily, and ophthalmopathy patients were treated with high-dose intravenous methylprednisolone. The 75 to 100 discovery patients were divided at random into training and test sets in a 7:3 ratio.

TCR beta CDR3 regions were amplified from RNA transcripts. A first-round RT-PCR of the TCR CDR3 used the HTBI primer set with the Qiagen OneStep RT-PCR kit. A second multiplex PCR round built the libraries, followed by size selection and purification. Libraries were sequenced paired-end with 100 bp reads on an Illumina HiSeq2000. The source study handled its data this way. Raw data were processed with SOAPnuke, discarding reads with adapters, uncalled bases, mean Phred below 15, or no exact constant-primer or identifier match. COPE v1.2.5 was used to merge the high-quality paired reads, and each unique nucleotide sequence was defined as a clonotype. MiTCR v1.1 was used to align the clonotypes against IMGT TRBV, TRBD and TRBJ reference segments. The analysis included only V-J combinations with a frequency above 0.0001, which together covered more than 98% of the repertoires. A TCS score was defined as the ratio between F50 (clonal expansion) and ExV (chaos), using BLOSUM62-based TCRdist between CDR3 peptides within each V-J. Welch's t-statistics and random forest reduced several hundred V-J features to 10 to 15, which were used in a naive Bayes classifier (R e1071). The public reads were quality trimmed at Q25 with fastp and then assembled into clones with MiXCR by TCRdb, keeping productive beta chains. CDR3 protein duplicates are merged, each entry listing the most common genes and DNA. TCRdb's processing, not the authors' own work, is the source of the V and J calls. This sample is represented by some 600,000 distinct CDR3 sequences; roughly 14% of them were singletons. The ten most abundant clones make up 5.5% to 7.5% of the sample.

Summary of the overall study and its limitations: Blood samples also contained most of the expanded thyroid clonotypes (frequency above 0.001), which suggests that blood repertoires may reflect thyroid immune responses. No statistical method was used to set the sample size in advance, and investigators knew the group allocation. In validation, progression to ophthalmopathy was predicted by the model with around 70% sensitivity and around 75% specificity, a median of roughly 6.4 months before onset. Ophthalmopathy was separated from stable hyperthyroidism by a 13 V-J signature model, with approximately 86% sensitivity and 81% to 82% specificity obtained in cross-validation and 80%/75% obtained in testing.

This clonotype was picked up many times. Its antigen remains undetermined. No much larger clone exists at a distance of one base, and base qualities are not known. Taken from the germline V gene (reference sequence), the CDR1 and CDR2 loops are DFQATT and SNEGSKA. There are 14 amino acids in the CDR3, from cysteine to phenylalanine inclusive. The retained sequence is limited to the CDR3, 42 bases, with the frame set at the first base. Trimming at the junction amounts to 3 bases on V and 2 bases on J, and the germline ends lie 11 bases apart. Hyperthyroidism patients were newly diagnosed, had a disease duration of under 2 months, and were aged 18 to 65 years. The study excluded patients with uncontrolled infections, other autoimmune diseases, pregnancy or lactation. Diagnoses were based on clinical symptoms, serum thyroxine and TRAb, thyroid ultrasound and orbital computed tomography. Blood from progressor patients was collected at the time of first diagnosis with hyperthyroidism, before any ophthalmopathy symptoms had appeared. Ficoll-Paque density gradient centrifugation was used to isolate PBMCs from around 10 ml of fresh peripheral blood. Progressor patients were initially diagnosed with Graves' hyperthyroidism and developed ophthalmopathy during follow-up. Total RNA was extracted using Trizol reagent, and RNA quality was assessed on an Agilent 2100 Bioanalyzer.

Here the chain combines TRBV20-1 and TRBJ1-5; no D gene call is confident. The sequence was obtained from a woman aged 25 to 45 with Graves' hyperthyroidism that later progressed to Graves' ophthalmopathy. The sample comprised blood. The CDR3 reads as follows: CSARRQERNQPQHF. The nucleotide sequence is TGCAGTGCTAGGAGGCAGGAGCGCAATCAGCCCCAGCATTTT.